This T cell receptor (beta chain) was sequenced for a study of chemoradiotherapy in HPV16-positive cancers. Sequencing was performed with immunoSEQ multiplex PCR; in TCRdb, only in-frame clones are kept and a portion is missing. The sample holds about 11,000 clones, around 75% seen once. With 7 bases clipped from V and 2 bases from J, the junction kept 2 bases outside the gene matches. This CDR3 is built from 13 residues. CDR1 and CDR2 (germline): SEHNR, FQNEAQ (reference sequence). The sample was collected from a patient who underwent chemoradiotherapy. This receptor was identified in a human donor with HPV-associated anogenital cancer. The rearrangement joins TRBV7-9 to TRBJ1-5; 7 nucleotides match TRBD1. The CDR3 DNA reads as TGTGCCAGCACCGGACAGGGCAATCAGCCCCAGCATTTT. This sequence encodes CASTGQGNQPQHF.